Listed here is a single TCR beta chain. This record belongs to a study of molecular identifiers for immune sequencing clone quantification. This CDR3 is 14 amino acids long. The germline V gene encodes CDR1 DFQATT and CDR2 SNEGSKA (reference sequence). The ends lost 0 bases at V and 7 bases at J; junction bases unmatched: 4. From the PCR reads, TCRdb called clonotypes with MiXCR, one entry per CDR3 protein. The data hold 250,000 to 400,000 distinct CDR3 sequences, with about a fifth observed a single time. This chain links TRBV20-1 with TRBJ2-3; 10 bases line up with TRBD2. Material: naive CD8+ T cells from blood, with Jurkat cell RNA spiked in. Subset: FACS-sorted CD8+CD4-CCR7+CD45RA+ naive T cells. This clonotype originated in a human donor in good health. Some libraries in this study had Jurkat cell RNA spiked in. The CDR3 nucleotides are TGCAGTGCTAGAGAAGCGGGGGGGCCACATACGCAGTATTTT. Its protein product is CSAREAGGPHTQYF.